Listed below are T cell receptor beta chains from one sample, sequenced in a study of blood T cell repertoires in COVID-19. Method: immunoSEQ multiplex PCR; TCRdb's copy keeps in-frame clones and lacks some. The sample contains roughly 100,000 clones, 70% to 85% of which appear only once. The material sequenced was peripheral blood. The source is a man in his 70s with active or convalescent COVID-19. Both conserved end residues are part of each CDR3. A D gene is named only where the DNA matches it firmly. Expanded clones are given a class, and other clones once, few, many or no size at all.

TRBJ1-5	NA	TRBD1	TRBV6-2/TRBV6-3	TGTGCCAGCAGTTACGGGACAGGGGTTGGTCAGCCCCAGCATTTT	CASSYGTGVGQPQHF
TRBJ2-7	few	NA	TRBV6-5	TGTGCCAGCATTTCCATCGAGGATCCCCCGTACGAGCAGTACTTC	CASISIEDPPYEQYF
TRBJ1-5	NA	NA	TRBV4-1	TGCGCCAGCAGCCCGTCCCGTACAGGGATGGATCAGCCCCAGCATTTT	CASSPSRTGMDQPQHF
TRBJ2-5	few	NA	TRBV11-2	TGTGCCAGCAGCCCCAACGCCTTGGGAGCGCAAGAGACCCAGTACTTC	CASSPNALGAQETQYF
TRBJ2-7	once	NA	TRBV5-1	TGCGCCAGCAGCTTCCGGACAGGGAGGGTCTACGAGCAGTACTTC	CASSFRTGRVYEQYF
TRBJ2-7	NA	NA	TRBV7-9	TGTGCCAGCAGCTTAGCAGGCGGGTACGAGCAGTACTTC	CASSLAGGYEQYF
TRBJ1-2	NA	NA	TRBV14	TGTGCCAGCAGCCCGGTATGGAACTATGGCTACACCTTC	CASSPVWNYGYTF
TRBJ2-2	few	TRBD1	TRBV4-1	TGCGCCAGCAGCCAAGGGACAGGCCGGTCGCTGTTTTTT	CASSQGTGRSLFF
TRBJ1-2	NA	NA	TRBV15	TGTGCCACCAGCAGAGATAGGTTCCAGGGTGGCTATGGCTACACCTTC	CATSRDRFQGGYGYTF
TRBJ2-7	NA	NA	TRBV21-1	TGTGCCAGCAGCGCTCCGCCGGGACAGGGGGTTTACGAGCAGTACTTC	CASSAPPGQGVYEQYF
TRBJ1-6	NA	TRBD1	TRBV6-5	TGTGCCAGCAGGGGGACAGGGTTGGGTTCACCCCTCCACTTT	CASRGTGLGSPLHF
TRBJ1-2	many	NA	TRBV29-1	TGCAGCGCCTCCCCCGAAGAGGGAAACCTCTATGGCTACACCTTC	CSASPEEGNLYGYTF
TRBJ1-2	NA	NA	TRBV7-9	TGTGCCAGCAGCTTACTAGCTAACTATGGCTACACCTTC	CASSLLANYGYTF
TRBJ2-3	NA	NA	TRBV7-9	TGTGCCAGCAGCGAACAGGCTTATACGCAGTATTTT	CASSEQAYTQYF
TRBJ1-3	NA	TRBD1	TRBV27	TGTGCCAGCAGCCCAGGGGGGACTGGAAACACCATATATTTT	CASSPGGTGNTIYF
TRBJ1-3	NA	NA	TRBV9	TGTGCCAGCAGCAACCCGGGCTCTGGAAACACCATATATTTT	CASSNPGSGNTIYF
TRBJ1-4	few	TRBD1	TRBV5-1	TGCGCCAGCAGCCCGGGGACAGGGGGCGGGAATGAAAAACTGTTTTTT	CASSPGTGGGNEKLFF
TRBJ1-3	NA	TRBD1	TRBV19	TGTGCCACCAGTTCCATTGACAGGGTGCGCGGAAACACCATATATTTT	CATSSIDRVRGNTIYF
TRBJ2-3	NA	NA	TRBV6-5	TGTGCCAGCAGTTACTCATCTGGAGCAGATACGCAGTATTTT	CASSYSSGADTQYF
TRBJ2-7	NA	TRBD2	TRBV5-1	TGCGCCTGCTGCTTGGGAGCGGGGGGGTACGAGCAGTACTTC	CACCLGAGGYEQYF
TRBJ2-5	NA	NA	TRBV19	TGTGCCAGTAGACGTGGGGGCGCGAAAGAGACCCAGTACTTC	CASRRGGAKETQYF
TRBJ2-3	NA	NA	TRBV21-1	TGTGCCAGCAAGGCGGCCCAAACAGATACGCAGTATTTT	CASKAAQTDTQYF
TRBJ2-2	NA	NA	TRBV2	TGTGCCAGCAGGGAGGTCCCCGGGGAGCTGTTTTTT	CASREVPGELFF
TRBJ1-4	NA	NA	TRBV5-1	TGCGCCAGCAGCTTCGACATTAGCGGAGAAAAACTGTTTTTT	CASSFDISGEKLFF
TRBJ2-3	NA	TRBD2	TRBV5-1	TGCGCCAGCGGAGGAATGGCTAGCGGGGCAGGAGATACGCAGTATTTT	CASGGMASGAGDTQYF
TRBJ2-3	NA	NA	TRBV21-1	TGTGCCAGCAGGCGTAGGAAAGGACAGGGGGTACGGGCGACAGATACGCAGTATTTT	CASRRRKGQGVRATDTQYF
TRBJ1-2	NA	NA	TRBV5-6	TGTGCCAGCAGCTTGGTAGCGAGTATACGAGGCTACACCTTC	CASSLVASIRGYTF
TRBJ1-1	NA	NA	TRBV28	TGTGCCAGCAGTCCACCAACAAGGTGGAGGGGAACTGAAGCTTTCTTT	CASSPPTRWRGTEAFF
TRBJ2-1	once	TRBD2	TRBV27	TGTGCCAGCAGTTTATCGACGGGAGGGGGTTACAATGAGCAGTTCTTC	CASSLSTGGGYNEQFF
TRBJ2-3	NA	TRBD2	TRBV5-1	TGCGCCAGCAGCTTAGAGACTAGCGGGGGGTGGAGCACAGATACGCAGTATTTT	CASSLETSGGWSTDTQYF